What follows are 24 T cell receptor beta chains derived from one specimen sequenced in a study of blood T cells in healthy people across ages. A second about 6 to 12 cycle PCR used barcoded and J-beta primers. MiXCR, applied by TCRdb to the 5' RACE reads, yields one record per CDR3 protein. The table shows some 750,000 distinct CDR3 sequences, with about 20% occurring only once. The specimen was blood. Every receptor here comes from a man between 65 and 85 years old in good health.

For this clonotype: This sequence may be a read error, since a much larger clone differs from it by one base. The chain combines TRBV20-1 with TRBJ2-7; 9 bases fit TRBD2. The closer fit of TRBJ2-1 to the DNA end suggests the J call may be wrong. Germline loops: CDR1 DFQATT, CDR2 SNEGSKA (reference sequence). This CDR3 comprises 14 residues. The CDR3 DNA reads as TGCAGCGTAATAGCGGGAGCAGACCACAATGAGCAGTTCTTC. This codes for CSVIAGADHNEQFF.

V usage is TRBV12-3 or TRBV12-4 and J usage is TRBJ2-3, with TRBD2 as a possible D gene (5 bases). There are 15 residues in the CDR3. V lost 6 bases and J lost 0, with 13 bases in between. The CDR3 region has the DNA TGTGCCAGCAGGTCCCAAGCGGTGAGCACAGATACGCAGTATTTT. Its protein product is CASRSQAVSTDTQYF.

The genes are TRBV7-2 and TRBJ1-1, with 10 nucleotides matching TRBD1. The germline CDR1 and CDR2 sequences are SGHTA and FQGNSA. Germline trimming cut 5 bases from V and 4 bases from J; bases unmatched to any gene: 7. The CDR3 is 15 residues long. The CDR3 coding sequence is TGTGCCAGCAGCCTGTGGGACAGGGGTGTCACTGAAGCTTTCTTT. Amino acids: CASSLWDRGVTEAFF. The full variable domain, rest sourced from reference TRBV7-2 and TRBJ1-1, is GAGVSQSPSNKVTEKGKDVELRCDPISGHTALYWYRQSLGQGLEFLIYFQGNSAPDKSGLPSDRFSAERTGGSVSTLTIQRTQQEDSAVYLCASSLWDRGVTEAFFGQGTRLTVV.

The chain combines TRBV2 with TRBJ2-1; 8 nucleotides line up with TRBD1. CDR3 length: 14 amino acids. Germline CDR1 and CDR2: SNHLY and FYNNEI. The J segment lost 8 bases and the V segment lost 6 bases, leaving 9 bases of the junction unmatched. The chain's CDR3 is CASSIRGQAYEQFF. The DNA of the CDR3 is TGTGCCAGCAGCATCAGGGGGCAAGCATATGAGCAGTTCTTC.

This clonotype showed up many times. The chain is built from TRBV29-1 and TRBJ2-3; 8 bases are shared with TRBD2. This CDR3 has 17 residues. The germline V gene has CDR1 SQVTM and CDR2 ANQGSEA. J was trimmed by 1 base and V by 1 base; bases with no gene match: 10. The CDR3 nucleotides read TGCAGCGTTGAAGTTGGGCTAGCGGGTATCCGCACAGATACGCAGTATTTT. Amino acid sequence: CSVEVGLAGIRTDTQYF.

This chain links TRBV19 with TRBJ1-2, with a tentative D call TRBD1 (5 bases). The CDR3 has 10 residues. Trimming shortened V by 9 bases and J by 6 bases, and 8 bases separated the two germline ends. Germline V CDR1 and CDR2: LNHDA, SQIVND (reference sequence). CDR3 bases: TGTGCCAGCCACAGGAATGGCTACACCTTC. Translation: CASHRNGYTF.

The chain's CDR3 is CASRTDRKETQYF. The CDR3 nucleotides are TGTGCCAGCAGGACGGACAGGAAAGAGACCCAGTACTTC. The chain carries TRBV6-1 and TRBJ2-5; 7 positions match TRBD1. CDR3 length: 13 residues. Germline-derived CDR1 and CDR2 are MNHNS and SASEGT. Trimming cost V 6 bases and J 3 bases; bases outside gene matches: 4.

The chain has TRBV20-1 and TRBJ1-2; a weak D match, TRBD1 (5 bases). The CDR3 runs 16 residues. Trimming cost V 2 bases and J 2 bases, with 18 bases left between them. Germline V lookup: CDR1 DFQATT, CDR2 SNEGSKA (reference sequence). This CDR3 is CSARKSPGTGNYGYTF. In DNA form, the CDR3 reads TGCAGTGCTAGAAAGAGTCCCGGGACGGGAAACTATGGCTACACCTTC.

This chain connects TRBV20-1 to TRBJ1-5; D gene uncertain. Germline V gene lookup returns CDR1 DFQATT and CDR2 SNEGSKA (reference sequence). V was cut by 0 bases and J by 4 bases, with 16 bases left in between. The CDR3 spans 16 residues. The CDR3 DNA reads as TGCAGTGCTAGAGATCAGAAGGGAATGAAGAATCAGCCCCAGCATTTT. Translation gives CSARDQKGMKNQPQHF.

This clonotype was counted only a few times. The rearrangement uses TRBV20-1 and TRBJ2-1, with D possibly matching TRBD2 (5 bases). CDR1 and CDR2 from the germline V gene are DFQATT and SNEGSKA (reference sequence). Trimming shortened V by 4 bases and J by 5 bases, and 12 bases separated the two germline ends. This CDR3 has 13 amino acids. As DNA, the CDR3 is TGCAGTGCTAATCCTAGCACAAACAATGAGCAGTTCTTC. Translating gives CSANPSTNNEQFF.

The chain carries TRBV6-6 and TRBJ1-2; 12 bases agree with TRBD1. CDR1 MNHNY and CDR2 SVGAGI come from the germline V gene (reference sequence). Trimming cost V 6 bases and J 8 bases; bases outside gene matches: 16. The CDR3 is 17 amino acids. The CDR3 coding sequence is TGTGCCAGCAGAAAGGGACAGGGGGCGCGTGGGCCTCACGGCTACACCTTC. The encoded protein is CASRKGQGARGPHGYTF.

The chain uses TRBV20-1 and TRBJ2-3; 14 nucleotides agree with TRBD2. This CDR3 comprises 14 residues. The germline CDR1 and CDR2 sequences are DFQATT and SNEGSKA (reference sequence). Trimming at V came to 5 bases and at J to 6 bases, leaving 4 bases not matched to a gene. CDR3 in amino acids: CSAGLAGGWDTQYF. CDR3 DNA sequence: TGCAGTGCTGGACTAGCGGGGGGTTGGGATACGCAGTATTTT.

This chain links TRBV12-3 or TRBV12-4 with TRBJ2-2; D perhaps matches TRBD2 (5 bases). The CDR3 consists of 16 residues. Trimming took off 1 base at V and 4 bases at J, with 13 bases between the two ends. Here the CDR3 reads CASSLDPGFSTGELFF. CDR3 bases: TGTGCCAGCAGTTTAGACCCGGGGTTCAGCACCGGGGAGCTGTTTTTT.

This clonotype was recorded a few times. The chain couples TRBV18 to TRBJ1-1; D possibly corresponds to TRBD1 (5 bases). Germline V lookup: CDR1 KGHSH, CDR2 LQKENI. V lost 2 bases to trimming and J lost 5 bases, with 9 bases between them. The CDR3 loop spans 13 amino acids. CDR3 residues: CASSPGQGTEAFF. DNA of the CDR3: TGTGCCAGCTCACCAGGCCAGGGTACTGAAGCTTTCTTT.

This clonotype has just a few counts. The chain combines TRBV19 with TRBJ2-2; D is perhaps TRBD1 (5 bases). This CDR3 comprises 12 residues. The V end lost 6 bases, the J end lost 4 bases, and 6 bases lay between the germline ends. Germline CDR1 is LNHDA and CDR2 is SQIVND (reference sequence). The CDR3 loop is CASSRATGELFF. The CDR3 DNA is TGTGCCAGTAGCAGGGCCACCGGGGAGCTGTTTTTT.

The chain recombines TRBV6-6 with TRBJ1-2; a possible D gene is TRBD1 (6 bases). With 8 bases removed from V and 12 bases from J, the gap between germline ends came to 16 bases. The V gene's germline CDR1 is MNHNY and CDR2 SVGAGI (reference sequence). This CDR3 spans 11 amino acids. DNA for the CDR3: TGTGCCAGCCGCTCAGCCCGGGACAACACCTTC. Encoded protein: CASRSARDNTF.

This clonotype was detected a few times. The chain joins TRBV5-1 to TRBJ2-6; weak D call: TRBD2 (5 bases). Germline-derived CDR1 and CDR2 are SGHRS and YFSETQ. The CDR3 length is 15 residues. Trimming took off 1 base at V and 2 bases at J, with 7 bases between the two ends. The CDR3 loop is CASSLRLTGANVLTF. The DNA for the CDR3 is TGCGCCAGCAGCTTGAGACTAACTGGGGCCAACGTCCTGACTTTC.

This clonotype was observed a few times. The DNA for the CDR3 is TGTGCCAGCAGCGGATTGGACAACAACGAGCAGTACTTC. This gives the protein CASSGLDNNEQYF. This chain joins TRBV9 and TRBJ2-5, with D possibly being TRBD1 (5 bases). The DNA end lines up better with TRBJ2-7; the J call may be wrong. This CDR3 comprises 13 residues. In germline, CDR1 is SGDLS, CDR2 YYNGEE.

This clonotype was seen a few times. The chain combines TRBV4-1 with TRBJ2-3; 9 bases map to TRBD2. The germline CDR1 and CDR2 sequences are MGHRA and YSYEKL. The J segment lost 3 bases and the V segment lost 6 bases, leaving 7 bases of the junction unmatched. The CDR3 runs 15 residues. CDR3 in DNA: TGCGCCAGCAGACAACCGGGACTAGCTACAGATACGCAGTATTTT. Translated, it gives CASRQPGLATDTQYF.

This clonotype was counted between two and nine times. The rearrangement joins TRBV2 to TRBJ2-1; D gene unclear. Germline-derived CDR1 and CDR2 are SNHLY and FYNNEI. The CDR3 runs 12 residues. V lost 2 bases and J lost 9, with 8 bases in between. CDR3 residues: CASSEIFREQFF. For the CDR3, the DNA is TGTGCCAGCAGTGAAATCTTCCGTGAGCAGTTCTTC.

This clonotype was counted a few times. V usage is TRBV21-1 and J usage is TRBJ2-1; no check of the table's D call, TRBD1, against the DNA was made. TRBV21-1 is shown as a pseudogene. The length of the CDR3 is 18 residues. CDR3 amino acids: CASSNRRSSPGANNEQFF. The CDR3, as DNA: TGTGCCAGCAGCAACCGACGCTCTTCGCCCGGGGCCAACAATGAGCAGTTCTTC.

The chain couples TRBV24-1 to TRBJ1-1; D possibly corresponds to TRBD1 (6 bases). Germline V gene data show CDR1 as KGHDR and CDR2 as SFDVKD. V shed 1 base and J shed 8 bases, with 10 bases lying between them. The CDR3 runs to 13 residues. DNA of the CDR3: TGTGCCACCAGTGATTTACAGACAGGAGAAGCTTTCTTT. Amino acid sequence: CATSDLQTGEAFF.

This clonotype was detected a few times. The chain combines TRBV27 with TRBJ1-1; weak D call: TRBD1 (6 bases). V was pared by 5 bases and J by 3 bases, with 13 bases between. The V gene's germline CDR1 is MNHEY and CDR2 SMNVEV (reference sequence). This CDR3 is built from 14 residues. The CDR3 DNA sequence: TGTGCCAGCAGTCTTAACAGGGCGCACACTGAAGCTTTCTTT. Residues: CASSLNRAHTEAFF.

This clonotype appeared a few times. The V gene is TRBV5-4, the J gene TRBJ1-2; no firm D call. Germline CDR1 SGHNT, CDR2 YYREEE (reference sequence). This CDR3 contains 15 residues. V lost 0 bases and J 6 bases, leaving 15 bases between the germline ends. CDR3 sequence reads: CASSLELVAEDGYTF. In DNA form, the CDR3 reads TGTGCCAGCAGCTTGGAACTGGTGGCGGAAGATGGCTACACCTTC.